Shown below are 7 T cell receptor beta chains from a single sample sequenced in a study of a mutant IDH1 vaccine in newly diagnosed glioma. Time point described: week 47, end of study. Each vaccine dose was 300 ug of mutant IDH1 20-mer peptide, with topical imiquimod. These receptors' antigens are unknown. The method was immunoSEQ multiplex PCR; TCRdb's version includes in-frame clones alone and lacks a portion of them. The table includes tens of thousands of clones, 84% detected once. Sequencing used PBMCs, obtained from a glioma patient whose treatment included an IDH1 peptide vaccine. Receptors were obtained from a middle-aged man with glioma.

The chain has TRBV5-1 and TRBJ2-3; no firm D call. The germline V and J ends were trimmed by 4 bases and 5 bases, with 11 bases remaining between them. The CDR3 sequence is 13 residues long. Germline values: CDR1 SGHRS, CDR2 YFSETQ. CDR3 nucleotide sequence: TGCGCCAGCAGCGTTCAGTGGGGAGATACGCAGTATTTT. The encoded protein is CASSVQWGDTQYF.

This clone was counted between two and nine times. V gene TRBV2 combines with J gene TRBJ2-5, with D perhaps matching TRBD1 (6 bases). Germline V gives CDR1 SNHLY, CDR2 FYNNEI. The V gene lost 7 bases and the J gene lost 2 bases, with 20 bases spanning the gap. The CDR3 length is 16 residues. CDR3 residues: CASTVTGLSGQETQYF. CDR3 DNA: TGTGCCAGCACCGTTACAGGGTTGAGCGGACAAGAGACCCAGTACTTC.

This chain joins TRBV9 and TRBJ2-3; D is uncertain. The CDR3 runs 13 residues. Between the trimmed V and J ends, which lost 4 bases and 4 bases, there was a span of 10 bases. The germline gives CDR1 SGDLS, CDR2 YYNGEE. The CDR3 spells CASSRVVADTQYF. As DNA, the CDR3 is TGTGCCAGCAGCCGGGTAGTGGCAGATACGCAGTATTTT.

The V gene is TRBV18, the J gene TRBJ1-1; D is ambiguous. V lost 2 bases to trimming and J lost 4 bases, with 8 bases between them. The length of the CDR3 is 13 residues. Germline assignment: CDR1 KGHSH and CDR2 LQKENI. The CDR3 sequence: CASSPWAFTEAFF. CDR3 coding DNA: TGTGCCAGCTCACCATGGGCGTTCACTGAAGCTTTCTTT.

This clone has just one count. The chain recombines TRBV5-1 with TRBJ2-5; D ambiguous. The CDR3 consists of 14 residues. Germline V gene data show CDR1 as SGHRS and CDR2 as YFSETQ. The V end was cut by 0 bases, the J end by 5 bases, with 11 bases between. In nucleotides, the CDR3 is TGCGCCAGCAGCTTGGAGGCTGGGAAGGAGACCCAGTACTTC. Residues: CASSLEAGKETQYF. Complete variable domain (other parts from reference TRBV5-1 and TRBJ2-5): KAGVTQTPRYLIKTRGQQVTLSCSPISGHRSVSWYQQTPGQGLQFLFEYFSETQRNKGNFPGRFSGRQFSNSRSEMNVSTLELGDSALYLCASSLEAGKETQYFGPGTRLLVL.

J is TRBJ2-1 and V is TRBV9; D may correspond to TRBD1 or TRBD2 (5 bases each). CDR1 is SGDLS and CDR2 is YYNGEE in the germline V gene. The CDR3 is 15 amino acids. V was pared by 0 bases and J by 8 bases, with 15 bases between. DNA of the CDR3: TGTGCCAGCAGCGTAGTATCGGGACCTCATGATGAGCAGTTCTTC. Its protein product is CASSVVSGPHDEQFF.

This sequence joins TRBV18 and TRBJ1-1, with D possibly matching TRBD1 (5 bases). The V end lost 1 base, the J end lost 0 bases, and 9 bases lay between the germline ends. The CDR3 sequence is 15 residues long. Germline CDR1 reads KGHSH; CDR2 reads LQKENI. For the CDR3, the DNA is TGTGCCAGCTCACCACAGGGGCGGCTGAACACTGAAGCTTTCTTT. Amino acids: CASSPQGRLNTEAFF.